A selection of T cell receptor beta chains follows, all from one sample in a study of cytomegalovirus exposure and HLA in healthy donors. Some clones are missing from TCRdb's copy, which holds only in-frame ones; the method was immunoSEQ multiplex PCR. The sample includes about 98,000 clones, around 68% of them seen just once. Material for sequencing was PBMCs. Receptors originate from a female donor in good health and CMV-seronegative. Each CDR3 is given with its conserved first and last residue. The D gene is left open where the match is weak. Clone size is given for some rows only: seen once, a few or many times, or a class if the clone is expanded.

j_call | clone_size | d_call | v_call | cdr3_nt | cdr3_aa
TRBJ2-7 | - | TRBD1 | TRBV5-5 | TGTGCCAGCAGCTCCAACAGGGGTTCCGAGCAGTACTTC | CASSSNRGSEQYF
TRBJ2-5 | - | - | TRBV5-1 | TGCGCCAGCAGCTTGGCCGAGGGCGGTCAAGAGACCCAGTACTTC | CASSLAEGGQETQYF
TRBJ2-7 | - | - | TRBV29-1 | TGCAGCGTTGAGTCGACACCCGGAAGCTCCTACGAGCAGTACTTC | CSVESTPGSSYEQYF
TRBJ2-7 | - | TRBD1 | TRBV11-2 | TGTGCCAGCAGCCCGCGGACAGGGGGCAAAGGGCAGTACTTC | CASSPRTGGKGQYF
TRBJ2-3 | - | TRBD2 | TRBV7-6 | TGTGCCAGCAGCTCAGACCTAGCGGGGGTGGTGTATACGCAGTATTTT | CASSSDLAGVVYTQYF
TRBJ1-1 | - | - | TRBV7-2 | TGTGCCAGCAGCTTAGCATTCAACTTACAGGGCCCTGAAGCTTTCTTT | CASSLAFNLQGPEAFF
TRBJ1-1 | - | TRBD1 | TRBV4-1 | TGCGCCAGCAGCCACACGATCGGACAGGGGGTGACTGAAGCTTTCTTT | CASSHTIGQGVTEAFF
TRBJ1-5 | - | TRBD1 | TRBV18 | TGTGCCAGCTCACCACCGGGACAGGGATCTGGTCAGCCCCAGCATTTT | CASSPPGQGSGQPQHF
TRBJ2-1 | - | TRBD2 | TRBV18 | TGTGCCAGCTCCACTAGCGGGGGCTACAATGAGCAGTTCTTC | CASSTSGGYNEQFF
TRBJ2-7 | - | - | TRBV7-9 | TGTGCCAGCAGCACTTCCGGGACACCCTATACTTACGAGCAGTACTTC | CASSTSGTPYTYEQYF
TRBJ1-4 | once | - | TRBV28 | TGTGCCAGCAGTTTGTCGGATGAAAAACTGTTTTTT | CASSLSDEKLFF
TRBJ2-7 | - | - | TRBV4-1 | TGCGCCAGCAGCCCTCGGACTAACTACGAGCAGTACTTC | CASSPRTNYEQYF
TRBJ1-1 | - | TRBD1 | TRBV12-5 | TGTGCTAGTGGCCTAGGGACAGGGCTCCCCATGAACACTGAAGCTTTCTTT | CASGLGTGLPMNTEAFF
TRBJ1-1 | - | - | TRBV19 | TGTGCCAGTAGTATCAGAAGCGAGAACACTGAAGCTTTCTTT | CASSIRSENTEAFF
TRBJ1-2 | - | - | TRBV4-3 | TGCGCCAGCAGCCAAGGCCCCATTTACAGCTCCCGTAACTATGGCTACACCTTC | CASSQGPIYSSRNYGYTF
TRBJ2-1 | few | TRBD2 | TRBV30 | TGTGCCGCAGGGACTAGCGGGAGGAGTGAGCAGTTCTTC | CAAGTSGRSEQFF
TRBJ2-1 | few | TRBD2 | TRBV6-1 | TGTGCCAGCAGTGCGACTAGCGGGGCCTACAATGAGCAGTTCTTC | CASSATSGAYNEQFF
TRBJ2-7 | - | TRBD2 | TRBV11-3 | TGTGCCAGCAGCTCGGAGAGCGGGAGTTCCTACGAGCAGTACTTC | CASSSESGSSYEQYF
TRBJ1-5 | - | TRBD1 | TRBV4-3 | TGCGCCAGCAGCCAAGACCTGACAGGGAATAGCAATCAGCCCCAGCATTTT | CASSQDLTGNSNQPQHF
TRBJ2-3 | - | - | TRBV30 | TGTGCCTGGAGTGGGGCCACAGATACGCAGTATTTT | CAWSGATDTQYF
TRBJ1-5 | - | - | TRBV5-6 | TGTGCCAGCAGCTTGGGAGGAGGCAATCAGCCCCAGCATTTT | CASSLGGGNQPQHF
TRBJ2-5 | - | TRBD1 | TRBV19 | TGTGCCAGTAGTACGCCGTGGACAGGAAGGGAGACCCAGTACTTC | CASSTPWTGRETQYF
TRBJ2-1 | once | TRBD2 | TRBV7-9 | TGTGCCAGCAGCCCCGCCGAGGGAGGGCCCTACAATGAGCAGTTCTTC | CASSPAEGGPYNEQFF
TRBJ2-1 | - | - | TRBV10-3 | TGTGCCATTGGACAACCGTTGAATGAGCAGTTCTTC | CAIGQPLNEQFF
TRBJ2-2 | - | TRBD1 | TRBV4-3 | TGCGCCAGCAGCCAAGTTGGTAGAGGGACAGGGGGCGGTTCCGGGGAGCTGTTTTTT | CASSQVGRGTGGGSGELFF
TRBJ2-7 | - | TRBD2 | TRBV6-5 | TGTGCCAGCAGCCGAACTAGCGACTCCTACGAGCAGTACTTC | CASSRTSDSYEQYF